These T cell receptor beta chains were read from a single sample in a study of early T cells in non-severe SARS-CoV-2 infection. Each CDR3 protein gets one entry after TCRdb re-called the 5' RACE reads with MiXCR. The sample contains some 57,000 distinct CDR3 sequences, 4.5% to 7% of which appear only once. Sequencing input: whole blood. Every receptor here comes from an adult who was a healthcare worker with PCR-confirmed SARS-CoV-2 infection or an uninfected control (not recorded which). CDR3s include the opening cysteine and the closing phenylalanine or tryptophan. A D gene is named only where the DNA matches it firmly. Size is omitted from some rows. Given values are once, few, many or a class for expanded clones.

size,V,D,length,J,CDR3,DNA
many,TRBV27,-,15,TRBJ2-6,CASTSERHGANVLTF,TGTGCCAGCACCTCTGAGAGACATGGGGCCAACGTCCTGACTTTC
many,TRBV6-1,-,13,TRBJ1-1,CASSDVGGGEAFF,TGTGCCAGCAGTGATGTGGGGGGTGGTGAAGCTTTCTTT
few,TRBV7-9,-,13,TRBJ2-1,CASSPVGDNEQFF,TGTGCCAGCAGCCCGGTGGGGGACAATGAGCAGTTCTTC
-,TRBV27,-,13,TRBJ2-7,CASSPSVSYEQYF,TGTGCCAGCAGTCCATCGGTTTCCTACGAGCAGTACTTC
few,TRBV5-1,TRBD1,13,TRBJ1-2,CASKPGDSYGYTF,TGCGCCAGCAAACCGGGGGACAGCTATGGCTACACCTTC
few,TRBV7-2,TRBD2,15,TRBJ2-7,CASSVSGRAVYEQYF,TGTGCCAGCAGCGTTAGCGGGAGGGCAGTCTACGAGCAGTACTTC
many,TRBV10-3,-,11,TRBJ1-2,CAANSGYGYTF,TGTGCCGCCAACTCTGGTTATGGCTACACCTTC
many,TRBV6-1,-,15,TRBJ2-3,CASSEAGPGTDTQYF,TGTGCCAGCAGTGAAGCGGGACCCGGCACAGATACGCAGTATTTT
-,TRBV4-1,-,16,TRBJ1-5,CASSQGPAGGIQPQHF,TGCGCCAGCAGCCAAGGGCCGGCGGGTGGTATTCAGCCCCAGCATTTT
many,TRBV7-2,-,17,TRBJ1-2,CASSLGTDSKYFKSYTF,TGTGCCAGCAGCTTGGGGACCGATTCTAAGTACTTTAAAAGCTACACCTTC
many,TRBV7-2,TRBD1,15,TRBJ2-7,CASSLLTGAAYEQYF,TGTGCCAGCAGCTTACTCACAGGGGCGGCCTACGAGCAGTACTTC
few,TRBV11-1,-,14,TRBJ1-1,CASSPQNGGTEAFF,TGTGCCAGCAGCCCCCAGAACGGTGGAACTGAAGCTTTCTTT
-,TRBV19,TRBD1,15,TRBJ2-7,CASTLRQGTSYEQYF,TGTGCCAGTACCTTGCGACAGGGAACTTCCTACGAGCAGTACTTC
-,TRBV6-1,TRBD1,15,TRBJ2-5,CASSESRTGRETQYF,TGTGCCAGCAGTGAATCGCGGACAGGGAGAGAGACCCAGTACTTC
many,TRBV7-9,-,15,TRBJ1-2,CASSSSSPGLDGYTF,TGTGCCAGCAGCTCCTCCTCCCCGGGTTTGGATGGCTACACCTTC
many,TRBV28,-,13,TRBJ1-2,CASSLINQGGYTF,TGTGCCAGCAGTTTAATTAACCAGGGGGGCTACACCTTC
many,TRBV6-2/TRBV6-3,-,12,TRBJ2-7,CATGLSSYEQYF,TGTGCCACTGGACTCAGCTCCTACGAGCAGTACTTC
many,TRBV24-1,TRBD2,16,TRBJ2-1,CATSGAAGLAPNEQFF,TGTGCCACCAGTGGGGCCGCGGGACTAGCCCCGAATGAGCAGTTCTTC
many,TRBV7-3,TRBD2,16,TRBJ2-3,CASSPHSGGGGDTQYF,TGTGCCAGCAGCCCCCACTCCGGCGGGGGGGGAGATACGCAGTATTTT
-,TRBV5-1,-,14,TRBJ2-3,CASSLGVPTDTQYF,TGCGCCAGCAGCTTGGGGGTCCCCACAGATACGCAGTATTTT
-,TRBV6-6,-,13,TRBJ1-5,CASTGVGNQPQHF,TGTGCCAGCACGGGGGTGGGCAATCAGCCCCAGCATTTT
many,TRBV12-5,TRBD1,15,TRBJ1-1,CASGFLADRVTEAFF,TGTGCTAGTGGTTTCCTTGCTGACAGGGTCACTGAAGCTTTCTTT
many,TRBV7-2,TRBD1,17,TRBJ2-7,CASSQWTGAIPPGEQYF,TGTGCCAGCAGCCAATGGACAGGGGCCATCCCCCCGGGGGAGCAGTACTTC
-,TRBV3-1,-,14,TRBJ1-4,CASSQGQGREKLFF,TGTGCCAGCAGCCAAGGGCAGGGAAGGGAAAAACTGTTTTTT
few,TRBV11-1,TRBD2,15,TRBJ2-3,CASGLPGTSVYTQYF,TGTGCCAGCGGACTTCCCGGGACTAGCGTGTATACGCAGTATTTT
many,TRBV20-1,-,14,TRBJ2-1,CSAGVASSYNEQFF,TGCAGTGCGGGCGTAGCAAGCTCCTACAATGAGCAGTTCTTC
many,TRBV5-1,TRBD1,16,TRBJ2-7,CASSLPQGTPYEWQYF,TGCGCCAGCAGCTTGCCACAGGGGACCCCCTACGAGTGGCAGTACTTC
many,TRBV3-1,-,13,TRBJ2-1,CASSQDPTMEQFF,TGTGCCAGCAGCCAAGACCCTACAATGGAGCAGTTCTTC
many,TRBV7-6,TRBD2,13,TRBJ2-7,CASSFGGRYEQYF,TGTGCCAGCAGCTTTGGCGGGAGGTACGAGCAGTACTTC
many,TRBV7-2,-,12,TRBJ1-6,CASSLSSGTLHF,TGTGCCAGCAGCTTAAGTTCGGGGACCCTCCACTTT
few,TRBV5-1,-,13,TRBJ2-7,CASSDSGAYEQYF,TGCGCCAGCAGCGATAGCGGAGCCTACGAGCAGTACTTC
many,TRBV12-3/TRBV12-4,-,13,TRBJ1-1,CASSLIGNTEAFF,TGTGCCAGCAGTTTGATCGGGAACACTGAAGCTTTCTTT
few,TRBV24-1,-,12,TRBJ2-5,CATSEGTETQYF,TGTGCCACCTCTGAGGGGACAGAGACCCAGTACTTC
many,TRBV29-1,-,12,TRBJ1-2,CSGGQRNYGYTF,TGCAGCGGCGGCCAGAGAAACTATGGCTACACCTTC
many,TRBV7-2,-,13,TRBJ2-7,CASILPPAGEQYF,TGTGCCAGCATCCTCCCGCCCGCAGGGGAGCAGTACTTC
few,TRBV20-1,-,14,TRBJ1-3,CSAQTTVSGNTIYF,TGCAGTGCTCAAACGACTGTCTCTGGAAACACCATATATTTT
few,TRBV9,TRBD2,19,TRBJ2-1,CASSVSPGLGATSYNEQFF,TGTGCCAGCAGCGTATCCCCGGGACTAGGGGCCACCTCCTACAATGAGCAGTTCTTC
-,TRBV20-1,-,15,TRBJ2-7,CSATIPGLPMWEQYF,TGCAGTGCTACCATTCCGGGACTTCCCATGTGGGAGCAGTACTTC
few,TRBV12-2,-,15,TRBJ1-3,CASRLWGGSGNTIYF,TGTGCAAGTCGCTTATGGGGAGGCTCTGGAAACACCATATATTTT
few,TRBV11-2,-,13,TRBJ1-2,CASSRPGMTGYTF,TGTGCCAGCAGCCGCCCCGGTATGACTGGCTACACCTTC
-,TRBV10-3,TRBD2,16,TRBJ2-3,CAISEPQGASGHTQYF,TGTGCCATCAGTGAGCCTCAAGGGGCTAGCGGGCATACGCAGTATTTT
-,TRBV7-9,-,11,TRBJ1-6,CASSKEGPLHF,TGTGCCAGCAGCAAGGAGGGACCCCTCCACTTT
few,TRBV29-1,TRBD1,14,TRBJ1-2,CSVEGDRVGYGYTF,TGCAGCGTTGAGGGGGACAGGGTTGGCTATGGCTACACCTTC
few,TRBV12-3/TRBV12-4,-,13,TRBJ1-2,CASRNSRLYGYTF,TGTGCCAGCCGCAACTCCCGACTTTATGGCTACACCTTC
-,TRBV24-1,-,15,TRBJ2-5,CATSASGDGGETQYF,TGTGCCACCAGCGCCTCGGGGGATGGCGGAGAGACCCAGTACTTC
-,TRBV4-1,-,11,TRBJ2-7,CASRGIYEQYF,TGCGCGAGTCGGGGGATTTACGAGCAGTACTTC
many,TRBV7-9,-,15,TRBJ2-3,CASSLELAGVDTQYF,TGTGCCAGCAGCTTAGAACTGGCGGGCGTGGATACGCAGTATTTT
many,TRBV29-1,TRBD1,12,TRBJ2-3,CSVGQGADTQYF,TGCAGCGTTGGACAGGGGGCAGATACGCAGTATTTT
many,TRBV21-1,-,16,TRBJ2-7,CASSKGLGRQLYEQYF,TGTGCCAGCAGCAAAGGCCTCGGACGACAGCTCTACGAGCAGTACTTC
-,TRBV6-5,-,14,TRBJ2-5,CASKRGNIQETQYF,TGTGCCAGCAAAAGGGGTAATATCCAAGAGACCCAGTACTTC
many,TRBV11-2,-,15,TRBJ1-2,CASSLMRNSNYGYTF,TGTGCCAGCAGCTTAATGCGGAACTCTAACTATGGCTACACCTTC
few,TRBV5-1,TRBD1,15,TRBJ1-5,CASSFDGQGGQPQHF,TGCGCCAGCAGCTTTGACGGACAGGGTGGGCAGCCCCAGCATTTT
-,TRBV30,-,14,TRBJ1-6,CAWTPGGSTSPLHF,TGTGCCTGGACCCCGGGGGGGAGTACTTCACCCCTCCACTTT
many,TRBV30,-,13,TRBJ1-1,CAWSVQQDTEAFF,TGTGCCTGGAGTGTACAGCAGGACACTGAAGCTTTCTTT
many,TRBV20-1,TRBD2,14,TRBJ2-1,CSAPGLARGNEQFF,TGCAGTGCTCCTGGACTAGCGAGAGGCAATGAGCAGTTCTTC
-,TRBV7-8,TRBD2,15,TRBJ2-1,CASSTTSGALGEQFF,TGTGCCAGCAGCACGACTAGCGGGGCACTTGGTGAGCAGTTCTTC
many,TRBV19,-,11,TRBJ2-1,CASSSSNEQFF,TGTGCCAGTAGTAGTTCCAATGAGCAGTTCTTC